The rows below give T cell receptor beta chains drawn from one sample of a study of PD-L1 blockade in urothelial cancer. Measured with immunoSEQ multiplex PCR; TCRdb has only the in-frame clones, and not every one. The sample lists 57,000 or so clones; over 75% were seen once. This specimen consisted of PBMCs, obtained around atezolizumab (anti-PD-L1) treatment. The receptors were gathered from a man between 65 and 85 years old with urothelial cancer. The CDR3 runs from the conserved cysteine through the conserved F or W. Each record gives: CDR3 DNA, CDR3 protein, J gene, D gene, CDR3 length, V gene, clone size. A D gene is named only where the DNA matches it firmly. Clone sizes are given selectively: once, few, many, or a class where the clone is expanded.

TGCGCCAGCAGCTTGAGATCTAGCGGGAGAGGCCCCAGGGAGACCCAGTACTTC,CASSLRSSGRGPRETQYF,TRBJ2-5,TRBD2,18,TRBV5-1,NA
TGTGCCAGCAGCGGCGGTGGGGGCCCAGACAGATTCACTGAAGCTTTCTTT,CASSGGGGPDRFTEAFF,TRBJ1-1,NA,17,TRBV5-4,NA
TGTGCCAGCAGCTTATGGGTGGACAACTACGAGCAGTACTTC,CASSLWVDNYEQYF,TRBJ2-7,NA,14,TRBV11-3,NA
TGTGCCAGCTCACCTGGACAAGATCAAGGTCATGGCTACACCTTC,CASSPGQDQGHGYTF,TRBJ1-2,NA,15,TRBV18,NA
TGTGCCAGCAGTTACGTTAGGGGAGGAGGGGAGACCCAGTACTTC,CASSYVRGGGETQYF,TRBJ2-5,NA,15,TRBV6-5,NA
TGTGCCAGCAGCTCGGACAGGGTGGCTGAGCAGTTCTTC,CASSSDRVAEQFF,TRBJ2-1,TRBD1,13,TRBV11-1,NA
TGTGCCATCAGTGAGCCCACGGACCCGGGACAGGGGGCGAGATTAGATGGCTACACCTTC,CAISEPTDPGQGARLDGYTF,TRBJ1-2,TRBD1,20,TRBV10-3,NA
TGCAGCGCGACACAGCCGATCCAAGAGACCCAGTACTTC,CSATQPIQETQYF,TRBJ2-5,NA,13,TRBV29-1,NA
TGTGCCACCAGCAGAGGGGACAGGGGAGCAGATACGCAGTATTTT,CATSRGDRGADTQYF,TRBJ2-3,TRBD1,15,TRBV15,NA
TGTGCCAGCAGCTTAGGTGGATTCGGCAGGTTCGCGGAAAAACTGTTTTTT,CASSLGGFGRFAEKLFF,TRBJ1-4,NA,17,TRBV11-2,NA
TGTGCCAGCAGCCCGGCCCGGGACAGGGAGTACTTC,CASSPARDREYF,TRBJ2-5,TRBD1,12,TRBV6-5,NA
TGTGCCAGTAGCCGACGGGGGGATGGTGGCTACACCTTC,CASSRRGDGGYTF,TRBJ1-2,NA,13,TRBV19,once
TGTGCCAGCAGTGATCTAGGGGTGGCTAACTATGGCTACACCTTC,CASSDLGVANYGYTF,TRBJ1-2,NA,15,TRBV2,NA
TGTGCCAGCAGCTTAGGGACAGGCTACAATGAGCAGTTCTTC,CASSLGTGYNEQFF,TRBJ2-1,TRBD1,14,TRBV11-2,NA
TGCGCCAGCAGCCTCATAAAACAGGGAGACACTGAAGCTTTCTTT,CASSLIKQGDTEAFF,TRBJ1-1,NA,15,TRBV4-1,NA
TGCAGCGTTGTCCGACAGGGGATGAGCGAGCAGTACTTC,CSVVRQGMSEQYF,TRBJ2-7,TRBD1,13,TRBV29-1,few
TGTGCCAGCAACGGACAGGGTCAAGGTGGCTACACCTTC,CASNGQGQGGYTF,TRBJ1-2,TRBD1,13,TRBV2,NA
TGTGCCAGCAGTGACCGACAGGCGACTAGCGGGAGCGGCACCGGGGAGCTGTTTTTT,CASSDRQATSGSGTGELFF,TRBJ2-2,TRBD2,19,TRBV6-1,once
TGTGCCAGCAGTTCGGGACAGTATAATGAAAAACTGTTTTTT,CASSSGQYNEKLFF,TRBJ1-4,TRBD1,14,TRBV27,NA
TGTGCCAGCAGCTCTCGACAGGGGGCCTCAGGCGAGCAGTACTTC,CASSSRQGASGEQYF,TRBJ2-7,TRBD1,15,TRBV7-2,NA
TGCGCCAGCACCACCCGACAGGGGGTCAATACCGGGGAGCTGTTTTTT,CASTTRQGVNTGELFF,TRBJ2-2,TRBD1,16,TRBV5-1,NA
TGTGCCAGCAATATGGCCGCAGTCCCCTACGAGCAGTACTTC,CASNMAAVPYEQYF,TRBJ2-7,NA,14,TRBV6-1,NA
TGTGCCAGCAGTTCGGACAGGTTGCAAGAGACCCAGTACTTC,CASSSDRLQETQYF,TRBJ2-5,TRBD1,14,TRBV2,NA
TGTGCCAGCAGCGACGGGAGCTATGGCTACACCTTC,CASSDGSYGYTF,TRBJ1-2,NA,12,TRBV6-1,NA
TGCGCCAGCAGCTTGGCGGTGAACACTGAAGCTTTCTTT,CASSLAVNTEAFF,TRBJ1-1,NA,13,TRBV5-1,NA
TGTGCCAGCAGCTTGACTAGTGGGTATTCGTACGAGCAGTACTTC,CASSLTSGYSYEQYF,TRBJ2-7,NA,15,TRBV11-2,NA
TGTGCCAGTAGACAGGGAGCCGAGACCCAGTACTTC,CASRQGAETQYF,TRBJ2-5,NA,12,TRBV19,once
TGCGCCAGCAGCTTGGGACTAGCGGGGCTTACAGATACGCAGTATTTT,CASSLGLAGLTDTQYF,TRBJ2-3,TRBD2,16,TRBV5-1,NA
TGTGCCAGCAGTGGAGACAGTACATATGGCTACACCTTC,CASSGDSTYGYTF,TRBJ1-2,NA,13,TRBV27,NA
TGCGCCAGCAGCCCTGACCCGGAGGGACAGCCCCAGCATTTT,CASSPDPEGQPQHF,TRBJ1-5,NA,14,TRBV5-1,NA
TGTGCCAGCAGTGGACAGGGAAACACCGGGGAGCTGTTTTTT,CASSGQGNTGELFF,TRBJ2-2,TRBD1,14,TRBV6-1,NA
TGTGCCAGCAAAAAAAGAGGGACTAGCGGGAACACCGGGGAGCTGTTTTTT,CASKKRGTSGNTGELFF,TRBJ2-2,TRBD2,17,TRBV27,NA
TGTGCCAGCAGCCGGGACAGGCCCGACGAGCAGTACTTC,CASSRDRPDEQYF,TRBJ2-7,TRBD1,13,TRBV6-5,once
TGTGCCAGCAGTGACAGAGGGGGCAGAGACTATGGCTACACCTTC,CASSDRGGRDYGYTF,TRBJ1-2,TRBD1,15,TRBV6-4,NA
TGTGCCAGCAGCTTAGACAGGGAGGAGTGGAACACTGAAGCTTTCTTT,CASSLDREEWNTEAFF,TRBJ1-1,TRBD1,16,TRBV5-4,NA
TGTGCCTGGAGTGTACTAGGGGGAGTCGGAGATACGCAGTATTTT,CAWSVLGGVGDTQYF,TRBJ2-3,NA,15,TRBV30,NA
TGCGCCACCAGCGCGGATGGGACTTCCGGTGGTGAGCAGTTCTTC,CATSADGTSGGEQFF,TRBJ2-1,NA,15,TRBV5-1,NA
TGTGCCTGGAGTGTTGGCAGGGGCCCAAATCAGCCCCAGCATTTT,CAWSVGRGPNQPQHF,TRBJ1-5,NA,15,TRBV30,NA
TGCGCCAGCAGCCTACTCAATTTGGTCAATGAGCAGTTCTTC,CASSLLNLVNEQFF,TRBJ2-1,NA,14,TRBV5-1,NA
TGCAGCGTTGACAACCCAACAGCAGATACGCAGTATTTT,CSVDNPTADTQYF,TRBJ2-3,NA,13,TRBV29-1,NA
TGTGCCAGCAGTCGCGGGAGCTGGGCCGGGGAGCTGTTTTTT,CASSRGSWAGELFF,TRBJ2-2,TRBD2,14,TRBV6-5,NA
TGTGCCAGTAGCCTCAGGGGGCGAACCGCCGACGAGCAGTACTTC,CASSLRGRTADEQYF,TRBJ2-7,TRBD1,15,TRBV19,NA
TGTGCCAGTAGTGGATCCGGGACAGGGGTTCCGTACACTGAAGCTTTCTTT,CASSGSGTGVPYTEAFF,TRBJ1-1,TRBD1,17,TRBV19,NA
TGTGCCAGCAGCTGGGGACAGGGGATCAATGAGCAGTTCTTC,CASSWGQGINEQFF,TRBJ2-1,TRBD1,14,TRBV5-5,once
TGTGCCAGCAGCCAAGGGGCAGCCACCTACGAGCAGTACTTC,CASSQGAATYEQYF,TRBJ2-7,NA,14,TRBV4-2,NA
TGTGCCAGCAGCCCCGGACTGACGAACTATGGCTACACCTTC,CASSPGLTNYGYTF,TRBJ1-2,NA,14,TRBV7-2,few
TGTGCCAGCAGCGGCCTCGGGGTAGCGGGGGACAATGAGCAGTTCTTC,CASSGLGVAGDNEQFF,TRBJ2-1,TRBD2,16,TRBV7-3,NA
TGCGCCAGCAGCTCACAGGGGCCCACTGAAGCTTTCTTT,CASSSQGPTEAFF,TRBJ1-1,TRBD1,13,TRBV5-1,NA
TGTGCCAGCAGTGAGGACAGGGTTCCCTACGAGCAGTACTTC,CASSEDRVPYEQYF,TRBJ2-7,TRBD1,14,TRBV6-5,NA
TGTGCCAGCAGTACCGCCCGGGGGGAGACCCAGTACTTC,CASSTARGETQYF,TRBJ2-5,NA,13,TRBV6-5,NA
TGTGCCAGCAGCATAACTAGTGCCAATGAGCAGTTCTTC,CASSITSANEQFF,TRBJ2-1,NA,13,TRBV21-1,NA
TGTGCCAGCACTCCTACCGGACTAGCGGGAGACACAGATACGCAGTATTTT,CASTPTGLAGDTDTQYF,TRBJ2-3,TRBD2,17,TRBV28,NA
TGTGCCAGCAGGTCATCGGGACAGGTAGCCTACGAGCAGTACTTC,CASRSSGQVAYEQYF,TRBJ2-7,TRBD1,15,TRBV27,NA
TGTGCCAGCAATAAGAGTGTGGGGGCCAACGTCCTGACTTTC,CASNKSVGANVLTF,TRBJ2-6,NA,14,TRBV27,NA
TGTGCCAGCAGTGGGGAGGCTGGGGCCAACGTCCTGACTTTC,CASSGEAGANVLTF,TRBJ2-6,NA,14,TRBV6-1,NA